The 6 T cell receptor beta chains in this list originate from one sample, sequenced in a study of CD8 T cells in Susac syndrome. RNA, at 0.5 to 1 ug, was reverse transcribed with random hexamers. TCRdb re-called the immunoSEQ multiplex PCR reads through MiXCR, storing one row per CDR3 protein. The data hold more than 150,000 distinct CDR3 sequences, with around 94% observed a single time. Sequencing input: CD4+ T cells from PBMCs. These receptor sequences come from a human donor in good health.

V usage is TRBV20-1 and J usage is TRBJ1-1; D is undetermined. CDR1 and CDR2 from the germline V gene are DFQATT and SNEGSKA (reference sequence). The V and J ends lost 8 bases and 3 bases respectively, with 10 bases between them. This CDR3 is built from 11 residues. The CDR3 loop is CSTPGDTEAFF. CDR3 bases: TGCAGTACCCCCGGGGACACTGAAGCTTTCTTT.

This clonotype was seen a single time. The J gene is TRBJ2-7, the V gene TRBV28; maybe TRBD1 (6 bases). Trimming pared 6 bases from V and 0 bases from J, leaving 15 bases between. In germline, CDR1 is MDHEN, CDR2 SYDVKM. The CDR3 loop spans 15 amino acids. CDR3 amino acids: CASRSTGSYSYEQYF. The CDR3 DNA sequence: TGTGCCAGCAGATCGACAGGATCCTACTCCTACGAGCAGTACTTC.

CDR3 nucleotide sequence: TGTGCCAGCAGCGAGACAGAGAAGATAAATCAGCCCCAGCATTTT. It yields the protein CASSETEKINQPQHF. J is TRBJ1-5 and V is TRBV21-1; the tabulated D call, TRBD1, remains unverified against the DNA. TRBV21-1 constitutes a pseudogene. CDR3 size: 15 residues.

This clonotype was seen once. V gene TRBV29-1 combines with J gene TRBJ1-2; D is undetermined. The CDR3 length is 12 residues. Between the trimmed V and J ends, which lost 4 bases and 3 bases, there was a span of 9 bases. Per germline, CDR1 SQVTM and CDR2 ANQGSEA. In DNA form, the CDR3 reads TGCAGCGTTGCCTCCGGAGACTATGGCTACACCTTC. It codes for CSVASGDYGYTF.

The chain recombines TRBV7-8 with TRBJ2-5; 7 nucleotides agree with TRBD1. With 4 bases clipped from V and 5 bases from J, the junction kept 13 bases outside the gene matches. Germline CDR1 and CDR2: SGHVS and FQNEAQ. The CDR3 has 16 residues. CDR3 in DNA: TGTGCCAGCAGCTACGCTGCTAGGGGGCGCGGGGAGACCCAGTACTTC. It is translated as CASSYAARGRGETQYF.

This chain uses TRBV29-1 with TRBJ1-5; D gene ambiguous. The V end lost 4 bases, the J end lost 4 bases, and 14 bases lay between the germline ends. The CDR3 is made up of 14 amino acids. Germline V lookup: CDR1 SQVTM, CDR2 ANQGSEA. Here the CDR3 DNA reads TGCAGCGTTGCTGTCTCCGGGATTAATCAGCCCCAGCATTTT. Protein: CSVAVSGINQPQHF.